Below are 11 T cell receptor beta chains sequenced from a single sample in a study of blood T cell repertoires in COVID-19. Sequenced by immunoSEQ multiplex PCR; TCRdb stores in-frame clones only, minus some. The table includes some 150,000 clones, about 83% detected once. Specimen: peripheral blood. These TCRs come from a woman aged 45-65 years with active or convalescent COVID-19.

The V call is TRBV2, the J call TRBJ2-5; D unclear. Deletions cut 3 bases from V and 3 bases from J, with 8 bases between. The V gene's germline CDR1 is SNHLY and CDR2 FYNNEI. This CDR3 contains 13 residues. CDR3 nucleotides: TGTGCCAGCAGTGAGCGGTACAAAGAGACCCAGTACTTC. As protein: CASSERYKETQYF.

This clone came up a few times. V usage is TRBV2 and J usage is TRBJ2-1; unclear D gene. The CDR3 is 12 residues long. V was clipped by 5 bases and J by 14 bases, with 16 bases between them. Germline lookup yields CDR1 SNHLY and CDR2 FYNNEI. The DNA for the CDR3 is TGTGCCAGCAGTAATGATTTAGCCGCGGAGTTCTTC. As protein: CASSNDLAAEFF.

The chain recombines TRBV4-1 with TRBJ1-1; 7 nucleotides align to TRBD1. J lost 1 base, V lost 3 bases, and 23 bases had no gene match. The germline CDR1 and CDR2 sequences are MGHRA and YSYEKL. The CDR3 has 21 amino acids. CDR3 sequence: CASSHDWADRESRRANTEAFF. CDR3 nucleotides: TGCGCCAGCAGCCACGATTGGGCCGACAGGGAGTCCCGAAGGGCGAACACTGAAGCTTTCTTT.

This clone was picked up a small number of times. The V call is TRBV18, the J call TRBJ1-4; the D is unclear. Germline loops: CDR1 KGHSH, CDR2 LQKENI. Between the trimmed V and J ends, which lost 6 bases and 5 bases, there was a span of 13 bases. The CDR3 is made up of 14 amino acids. CDR3 in DNA: TGTGCCAGCTCGCCCGACGACGGGAATGAAAAACTGTTTTTT. Its protein is CASSPDDGNEKLFF.

Concerning this clone itself: Compared with germline, one end of the junction differs, possibly owing to a read error. This chain connects TRBV3-1 (or the pseudogene TRBV3-2) to TRBJ1-2; no reliable D call. The CDR3 loop spans 11 amino acids. Germline V gives CDR1 LGHDT, CDR2 YNNKEL (reference sequence). The CDR3 DNA sequence: TGTGCCAGCAGCCAAGAGGGCAGACCGTTCTTC. This gives the protein CASSQEGRPFF.

This clone was observed a single time. The J gene is TRBJ1-2, the V gene TRBV18, with 7 bases matching TRBD1. The germline gives CDR1 KGHSH, CDR2 LQKENI. This CDR3 contains 16 residues. V lost 0 bases and J lost 8; bases outside the gene matches: 12. In DNA, the CDR3 is TGTGCCAGCTCACCACCCGATCCACGACAGGGCCTAGGCTACACCTTC. It yields the protein CASSPPDPRQGLGYTF.

This clone was counted a single time. V is TRBV11-2 and J is TRBJ1-2; 7 positions agree with TRBD1. J lost 7 bases, V lost 5 bases, and 13 bases had no gene match. CDR1 and CDR2 (germline): SGHAT, FQNNGV. This CDR3 is built from 15 residues. CDR3 sequence: CASSPDRLSPSGYTF. CDR3 coding DNA: TGTGCCAGCAGCCCGGACAGGCTGAGCCCCAGTGGCTACACCTTC.

This chain links TRBV12-3 or TRBV12-4 with TRBJ1-1; D uncertain. V gave up 3 bases and J gave up 4 bases, with 3 bases separating them. The CDR3 is 11 amino acids. DNA of the CDR3: TGTGCCAGCAGTTTCATCACTGAAGCTTTCTTT. Encoded protein: CASSFITEAFF.

This sequence joins TRBV24-1 and TRBJ1-1; D not resolved. Trimming took 2 bases from V and 1 from J, leaving 4 bases between them. Germline values: CDR1 KGHDR, CDR2 SFDVKD. This CDR3 is built from 13 residues. CDR3 amino acids: CATSDSRNTEAFF. CDR3 in DNA: TGTGCCACCAGTGATTCTCGGAACACTGAAGCTTTCTTT.

This clone was observed a few times. The V and J genes are TRBV21-1 and TRBJ2-7; the D call TRBD2 from the table was never checked on the DNA. TRBV21-1 is an annotated pseudogene. CDR3 size: 17 residues. CDR3 amino acids: CASSPILRAEKFYEQYF. The CDR3 coding sequence is TGTGCCAGCAGCCCTATCTTAAGAGCGGAGAAGTTCTACGAGCAGTACTTC.

The chain is built from TRBV28 and TRBJ2-1; the match to TRBD1 covers 12 bases. The CDR3 is 13 residues long. Germline CDR1 reads MDHEN; CDR2 reads SYDVKM. V lost 6 bases to trimming and J lost 8 bases; unmatched junction nucleotides: 2. CDR3 amino acids: CASRGTGGYEQFF. DNA for the CDR3: TGTGCCAGCAGGGGGACAGGGGGCTATGAGCAGTTCTTC.